Below are 16 T cell receptor beta chains sequenced from a single sample in a study of CD8 T cells in ankylosing spondylitis. TCRdb fed the 5' RACE reads into MiXCR, producing one record per CDR3 protein. The sample consists of 25,000 to 30,000 distinct CDR3 sequences, 7.9% of them appearing once. Material for sequencing was blood. These TCRs come from a male donor with ankylosing spondylitis or in good health (not recorded which).

This clonotype occurred a few times. The rearrangement links TRBV5-1 to TRBJ1-2, with D possibly matching TRBD1 (6 bases). This CDR3 has 13 amino acids. Germline lookup yields CDR1 SGHRS and CDR2 YFSETQ. V was trimmed by 5 bases and J by 7 bases, leaving 15 bases between them. The CDR3 reads CASSPAGAAGYTF. Here the CDR3 DNA reads TGCGCCAGCAGTCCCGCAGGGGCGGCTGGCTACACCTTC.

V is TRBV28 and J is TRBJ1-1; TRBD1 is a possible D gene (5 bases). The CDR3 runs to 17 residues. V lost 6 bases, J lost 0 bases, and 20 bases lay in between. Looked up from germline, CDR1 is MDHEN and CDR2 is SYDVKM. The CDR3 region is CASSPPSYGGLNTEAFF. CDR3 DNA: TGTGCCAGCAGCCCCCCTTCTTATGGGGGACTGAACACTGAAGCTTTCTTT.

This clonotype was detected ten times or more. The CDR3 region has the DNA TGTGCCAGCAGTCCTAGCGGGAGGGTATCCTACAATGAGCAGTTCTTC. Protein: CASSPSGRVSYNEQFF. The chain carries TRBV12-3 or TRBV12-4 and TRBJ2-1; 12 nucleotides agree with TRBD2. The CDR3 is 16 amino acids. J was trimmed by 1 base and V by 5 bases; bases with no gene match: 3.

This clonotype was observed a handful of times. The chain carries TRBV6-2 or TRBV6-3 and TRBJ1-4; tentative D call: TRBD1 (6 bases). The V end was cut by 6 bases, the J end by 5 bases, with 10 bases between. Germline CDR1 and CDR2: MNHEY and SVGEGT. The CDR3 is 13 residues long. The CDR3 DNA is TGTGCCAGCAGGAGGACAGCGAATGAAAAACTGTTTTTT. This encodes CASRRTANEKLFF.

The table lists this clonotype with a few counts. This rearrangement joins TRBV12-3 or TRBV12-4 to TRBJ1-6; possible D gene TRBD1, 5 bases. The germline V and J ends were trimmed by 0 bases and 7 bases, with 10 bases remaining between them. The CDR3 is 15 amino acids. The CDR3 DNA reads TGTGCCAGCAGTTTAGCGGGGCGGGAAAATTCACCCCTCCACTTT. It encodes CASSLAGRENSPLHF.

The chain employs TRBV5-5 and TRBJ1-4; 9 bases agree with TRBD1. The ends lost 2 bases at V and 5 bases at J; junction bases unmatched: 7. The CDR3 spans 16 residues. Per germline, CDR1 SGHKS and CDR2 YYEKEE (reference sequence). DNA of the CDR3: TGTGCCAGCAGCTTAGAACCGGGACAGGGAAATGAAAAACTGTTTTTT. This encodes CASSLEPGQGNEKLFF.

The table lists this clonotype with a few counts. The DNA for the CDR3 is TGTGCCAGCAGAACGGACAGGTTCCTTTCCACAGATACGCAGTATTTT. Translation gives CASRTDRFLSTDTQYF. The chain recombines TRBV12-3 or TRBV12-4 with TRBJ2-3, with 7 bases aligning to TRBD1. The CDR3 runs to 16 residues. Trimming cost V 6 bases and J 2 bases; bases outside gene matches: 11.

This chain joins TRBV5-5 and TRBJ2-1; D is ambiguous. Germline V CDR1 and CDR2: SGHKS, YYEKEE (reference sequence). Trimming pared 5 bases from V and 0 bases from J, leaving 12 bases between. CDR3 length: 15 residues. The chain's CDR3 is CASRRVLSSYNEQFF. CDR3 nucleotides: TGTGCCAGCAGACGGGTGTTAAGCTCCTACAATGAGCAGTTCTTC.

This clonotype has a count of ten or more. J is TRBJ2-1 and V is TRBV5-1; no firm D call. V was trimmed by 0 bases and J by 0 bases, leaving 7 bases between them. Germline CDR1 is SGHRS and CDR2 is YFSETQ. This CDR3 comprises 15 residues. The CDR3 loop reads CASSLVVGSYNEQFF. In DNA, the CDR3 is TGCGCCAGCAGCTTGGTGGTAGGCTCCTACAATGAGCAGTTCTTC.

This clonotype has ten or more counts. For the CDR3, the DNA is TGTGCCAGCAGCCCGAGCGGGGGGGCCGGCGGGGAGCTGTTTTTT. Translating gives CASSPSGGAGGELFF. The chain has TRBV9 and TRBJ2-2, with 10 bases matching TRBD2. The germline V gene has CDR1 SGDLS and CDR2 YYNGEE. The CDR3 length is 15 residues. V shed 4 bases, J shed 7 bases, and the junction held 7 bases outside the gene matches.

V and J are TRBV28 and TRBJ1-1; a weak D match, TRBD1 (5 bases). The V end lost 7 bases, the J end lost 0 bases, and 18 bases lay between the germline ends. This CDR3 has 16 amino acids. CDR1 is MDHEN and CDR2 is SYDVKM in the germline V gene. For the CDR3, the DNA is TGTGCCAGCACCCGATGGGGGGGGTTGGTGAACACTGAAGCTTTCTTT. Translating it yields CASTRWGGLVNTEAFF.

V and J are TRBV3-1 and TRBJ2-4; 9 bases map to TRBD2. The CDR3 is 19 residues long. V lost 4 bases and J lost 0; bases outside the gene matches: 13. Germline V CDR1 and CDR2: LGHDT, YNNKEL (reference sequence). DNA of the CDR3: TGTGCCAGCAGCCGCGGACTAGCGCGAGTGGCCTTAGCCAAAAACATTCAGTACTTC. Translated: CASSRGLARVALAKNIQYF.

This clonotype was found many times. V and J are TRBV5-1 and TRBJ1-6; TRBD1 agrees at 7 bases. The germline V gene has CDR1 SGHRS and CDR2 YFSETQ. After removal of 5 bases from V and 9 bases from J, the junction contained 8 bases not matched to a gene. CDR3 size: 14 residues. The CDR3: CASSPAGGSSPLHF. The CDR3 DNA is TGCGCCAGCAGTCCAGCAGGGGGTAGTTCACCCCTCCACTTT. The complete variable domain, with remaining parts taken from reference TRBV5-1 and TRBJ1-6, reads KAGVTQTPRYLIKTRGQQVTLSCSPISGHRSVSWYQQTPGQGLQFLFEYFSETQRNKGNFPGRFSGRQFSNSRSEMNVSTLELGDSALYLCASSPAGGSSPLHFGNGTRLTVT.

This clonotype was recorded a few times. The chain links TRBV30 to TRBJ2-5; TRBD1 aligns across 8 bases. Trimming cost V 0 bases and J 2 bases; bases outside gene matches: 5. The CDR3 is 15 amino acids. Germline CDR1 reads GTSNPN; CDR2 reads SVGIG (reference sequence). CDR3 in DNA: TGTGCCTGGAGTGTACGGGACAGGCTACAAGAGACCCAGTACTTC. It specifies CAWSVRDRLQETQYF.

This clonotype was seen only a few times. The chain employs TRBV6-2 or TRBV6-3 and TRBJ2-1; 9 bases fit TRBD2. With 7 bases clipped from V and 2 bases from J, the junction kept 6 bases outside the gene matches. Germline lookup yields CDR1 MNHEY and CDR2 SVGEGT. The CDR3 totals 15 residues. The CDR3 protein is CASKPGTSTYNEQFF. CDR3 bases: TGTGCCAGCAAACCCGGGACTAGCACCTACAATGAGCAGTTCTTC.

The rearrangement uses TRBV7-2 and TRBJ2-2, with TRBD2 matching over 10 bases. Unmatched junction bases numbered 6, after V lost 5 bases and J lost 3 bases. Germline V gene data show CDR1 as SGHTA and CDR2 as FQGNSA. CDR3 length: 16 residues. The DNA for the CDR3 is TGTGCCAGCAGCCAAGGGACTAGCGTTGACACCGGGGAGCTGTTTTTT. This gives the protein CASSQGTSVDTGELFF.